This TCR beta chain was profiled in a study of CD8 T cells in ankylosing spondylitis. Study-wide points: One TCR beta motif, made up of 7 or 8 highly homologous variants, appeared characteristic of ankylosing spondylitis blood.

The TCR beta libraries were generated through quantitative 5'-RACE incorporating molecular barcodes. TCRdb re-derived calls from the 5' RACE reads in MiXCR, one entry per CDR3 protein. In the table there are 200,000 to 300,000 distinct CDR3 sequences, roughly 32% of which are singletons. CDR3 length: 13 residues. V dropped 3 bases and J dropped 10; count of bases not matched to a gene: 7. A note on this clonotype: What it recognizes is unknown.

This receptor was identified in a male donor with ankylosing spondylitis or in good health (not recorded which). The sequenced material came from blood, either unsorted or a sorted T cell fraction (not recorded which). The chain is built from TRBV12-3 or TRBV12-4 and TRBJ1-1, with TRBD1 matching over 8 bases. The CDR3 DNA follows: TGTGCCAGCAGTTTTTTGGACAGGGCCCCAGCTTTCTTT. It translates to CASSFLDRAPAFF.